The 21 T cell receptor beta chains presented below share a single source sample, sequenced in a study of PD-1 blockade in classical Hodgkin lymphoma. Time point denoted: cycle 4 day 1 (C4D1), after five to seven weeks of nivolumab. All the patients suffered relapse after autologous stem cell transplantation, and brentuximab vedotin exposure differed. Data came from immunoSEQ multiplex PCR; TCRdb stores just in-frame clones and leaves some out. The sample records under 45,000 clones, around 69% being singletons. Sequenced material: peripheral blood mononuclear cells (PBMCs), taken before the fourth cycle of nivolumab. All receptors come from a human donor with classical Hodgkin lymphoma.

The rearrangement joins TRBV5-6 to TRBJ2-3; D possibly corresponds to TRBD2 (5 bases). The CDR3 contains 13 residues. Germline V CDR1 and CDR2: SGHDT, YYEEEE. With 1 base removed from V and 4 bases from J, the gap between germline ends came to 7 bases. CDR3 nucleotide sequence: TGTGCCAGCAGCTTGCGGGGTTCAGATACGCAGTATTTT. This sequence encodes CASSLRGSDTQYF. Looking up the rest from reference TRBV5-6 and TRBJ2-3 gives the full variable domain: DAGVTQSPTHLIKTRGQQVTLRCSPKSGHDTVSWYQQALGQGPQFIFQYYEEEERQRGNFPDRFSGHQFPNYSSELNVNALLLGDSALYLCASSLRGSDTQYFGPGTRLTVL.

The chain combines TRBV5-6 with TRBJ1-1, with D possibly matching TRBD1 (5 bases). The CDR3 covers 13 residues. The V end lost 1 base, the J end lost 5 bases, and 9 bases lay between the germline ends. Germline V gene lookup returns CDR1 SGHDT and CDR2 YYEEEE. The CDR3 loop reads CASSLQGLTEAFF. Written as DNA, the CDR3 is TGTGCCAGCAGCTTGCAGGGTCTGACTGAAGCTTTCTTT.

This chain links TRBV30 with TRBJ2-5; 10 bases fit TRBD1. Germline V CDR1 and CDR2: GTSNPN, SVGIG (reference sequence). CDR3 length: 14 residues. The J segment lost 5 bases and the V segment lost 2 bases, leaving 5 bases of the junction unmatched. CDR3 DNA: TGTGCCTGGAGTATGACAGGGGGCGGGGAGACCCAGTACTTC. Protein product: CAWSMTGGGETQYF. The whole variable domain, filled in from reference TRBV30 and TRBJ2-5, reads SQTIHQWPATLVQPVGSPLSLECTVEGTSNPNLYWYRQAAGRGLQLLFYSVGIGQISSEVPQNLSASRPQDRQFILSSKKLLLSDSGFYLCAWSMTGGGETQYFGPGTRLLVL.

The chain links TRBV6-5 to TRBJ1-2; no firm D call. V was shortened by 2 bases and J by 2 bases, with 6 bases between the two germline ends. This CDR3 has 13 amino acids. CDR1 MNHEY and CDR2 SVGAGI come from the germline V gene. The CDR3 bases are TGTGCCAGCAGTTACAGGGAGAACTATGGCTACACCTTC. Translated, it gives CASSYRENYGYTF.

This clone is termed medium-sized. V gene TRBV18 combines with J gene TRBJ1-6; 11 nucleotides line up with TRBD1. The CDR3 runs 18 residues. With V trimmed by 1 base and J by 7 bases, 9 bases remained unmatched. Germline lookup yields CDR1 KGHSH and CDR2 LQKENI. The CDR3 DNA follows: TGTGCCAGCTCACCACTGACAGGACAGGGGGCGCCCAATTCACCCCTCCACTTT. This sequence encodes CASSPLTGQGAPNSPLHF.

The chain combines TRBV30 with TRBJ1-3; D not certain. This CDR3 has 18 residues. The V end was cut by 0 bases, the J end by 0 bases, with 18 bases between. From germline, CDR1 is GTSNPN and CDR2 SVGIG (reference sequence). The CDR3 DNA reads TGTGCCTGGAGTGTAGGTATCGGACGATTCACCTCTGGAAACACCATATATTTT. It yields the protein CAWSVGIGRFTSGNTIYF.

Only one count was recorded for this clone. The rearrangement links TRBV5-1 to TRBJ1-1, with 9 bases fitting TRBD1. Germline-derived CDR1 and CDR2 are SGHRS and YFSETQ. The CDR3 has 13 amino acids. V lost 4 bases, J lost 3 bases, and 1 base stayed unmatched. CDR3 amino acids: CASSRQGDTEAFF. In nucleotides, the CDR3 is TGCGCCAGCAGCCGACAGGGGGACACTGAAGCTTTCTTT.

This rearrangement joins TRBV5-6 to TRBJ1-2, with no clear D. Per the germline V gene, CDR1 is SGHDT and CDR2 is YYEEEE. V was clipped by 1 base and J by 7 bases, with 14 bases between them. CDR3 length: 14 amino acids. The CDR3 region has the DNA TGTGCCAGCAGCTTGATGTCAGGAGGTGGTGGCTACACCTTC. Amino acids: CASSLMSGGGGYTF.

The V and J genes are TRBV5-6 and TRBJ2-5, with 7 positions matching TRBD1. There are 16 residues in the CDR3. V lost 0 bases and J lost 5; bases outside the gene matches: 10. Germline CDR1 reads SGHDT; CDR2 reads YYEEEE. The CDR3 sequence: CASSLVTGVKAETQYF. The DNA for the CDR3 is TGTGCCAGCAGCTTGGTAACAGGGGTGAAGGCGGAGACCCAGTACTTC.

The chain recombines TRBV5-4 with TRBJ2-5, with D possibly being TRBD2 (6 bases). The CDR3 spans 13 residues. CDR1 SGHNT and CDR2 YYREEE come from the germline V gene (reference sequence). V gave up 4 bases and J gave up 2 bases, with 9 bases separating them. CDR3 nucleotide sequence: TGTGCCAGCAGCGTACGGGGGCAAGAGACCCAGTACTTC. This encodes CASSVRGQETQYF.

The CDR3 reads CSVVDRGPYEQYF. The CDR3 nucleotides read TGCAGCGTTGTAGACAGGGGACCCTACGAGCAGTACTTC. The V call is TRBV29-1, the J call TRBJ2-7; 8 bases fit TRBD1. The germline V gene encodes CDR1 SQVTM and CDR2 ANQGSEA. This CDR3 is 13 amino acids long. Trimming removed 4 bases from V and 2 bases from J; junction bases left unmatched: 4.

This clone was seen just once. A junction boundary mismatches the germline segment, possibly from a read error. The V gene is TRBV6-5, the J gene TRBJ2-1; TRBD2 agrees at 13 bases. This CDR3 is 16 amino acids long. The germline CDR1 and CDR2 sequences are MNHEY and SVGAGI. CDR3 DNA: TGTGCCAGCAGCTACTCGGTGACTAGCGGGGGGAGGGAGCAGTTCTTC. Translating gives CASSYSVTSGGREQFF.

The chain links TRBV28 to TRBJ2-3, with D tentatively TRBD1 or TRBD2 (5 bases each). The CDR3 length is 15 residues. V gave up 3 bases and J gave up 4 bases, with 14 bases separating them. Germline values: CDR1 MDHEN, CDR2 SYDVKM. CDR3 sequence reads: CASSFPGAGADTQYF. CDR3 bases: TGTGCCAGCAGTTTTCCCGGGGCTGGCGCAGATACGCAGTATTTT.

The V and J genes are TRBV28 and TRBJ1-4, with 9 bases that match TRBD1. V was pared by 10 bases and J by 6 bases, with 6 bases of the junction left unmatched. CDR1 MDHEN and CDR2 SYDVKM come from the germline V gene. This CDR3 spans 13 amino acids. For the CDR3, the DNA is TGTGCCACCTCGGACAGGGGTTATGAAAAACTGTTTTTT. Its protein is CATSDRGYEKLFF.

The V gene is TRBV11-2, the J gene TRBJ2-1; D is undetermined. Trimming took 3 bases from V and 4 from J, leaving 7 bases between them. Germline V CDR1 and CDR2: SGHAT, FQNNGV. The CDR3 consists of 13 residues. CDR3 bases: TGTGCCAGCAGCTTTACGGAATACAATGAGCAGTTCTTC. Translating gives CASSFTEYNEQFF.

This clone was detected only a few times. The V gene is TRBV6-5, the J gene TRBJ2-1; D gene uncertain. V lost 7 bases, J lost 5 bases, and 18 bases lay in between. CDR3 length equals 15 residues. CDR1 MNHEY and CDR2 SVGAGI come from the germline V gene. CDR3 sequence (DNA): TGTGCCAGCACTCTAGTACTGGGTCGGGACAATGAGCAGTTCTTC. This encodes CASTLVLGRDNEQFF.

This chain links TRBV30 with TRBJ1-4; 9 bases are a match to TRBD1. The CDR3 extends over 16 amino acids. Looked up from germline, CDR1 is GTSNPN and CDR2 is SVGIG (reference sequence). Trimming removed 2 bases from V and 1 base from J; junction bases left unmatched: 5. This CDR3 reads CAWSTWTGETNEKLFF. The CDR3 DNA follows: TGTGCCTGGAGTACTTGGACAGGGGAAACTAATGAAAAACTGTTTTTT.

This rearrangement joins TRBV5-1 to TRBJ2-7, with a weak D call TRBD2 (7 bases). The CDR3 loop spans 17 amino acids. CDR1 SGHRS and CDR2 YFSETQ come from the germline V gene. Deletions cut 0 bases from V and 5 bases from J, with 21 bases between. This CDR3 is CASSLEDPGGGVDEQYF. The CDR3 DNA reads TGCGCCAGCAGCTTGGAGGACCCCGGAGGGGGGGTTGACGAGCAGTACTTC. The whole variable domain, remainder taken from reference TRBV5-1 and TRBJ2-7, is KAGVTQTPRYLIKTRGQQVTLSCSPISGHRSVSWYQQTPGQGLQFLFEYFSETQRNKGNFPGRFSGRQFSNSRSEMNVSTLELGDSALYLCASSLEDPGGGVDEQYFGPGTRLTVT.

The chain recombines TRBV11-2 with TRBJ2-3; the D gene is possibly TRBD2 (6 bases). The CDR3 is made up of 15 amino acids. The germline V gene has CDR1 SGHAT and CDR2 FQNNGV. V was cut by 4 bases and J by 5 bases, with 16 bases left in between. CDR3 sequence (DNA): TGTGCCAGCAGCTCCATGGGGGGACCTGGAGATACGCAGTATTTT. Residues: CASSSMGGPGDTQYF.

The CDR3 loop reads CASSQGTSYNEQFF. CDR3 sequence (DNA): TGCGCCAGCAGCCAAGGAACTAGCTACAATGAGCAGTTCTTC. This rearrangement joins TRBV4-3 to TRBJ2-1; a possible D gene is TRBD2 (5 bases). V lost 1 base, J lost 3 bases, and 7 bases lay in between. The CDR3 consists of 14 residues. Per the germline V gene, CDR1 is LGHNA and CDR2 is YSLEER.

The chain is built from TRBV4-1 and TRBJ2-5; no firm D call. V was trimmed by 4 bases and J by 5 bases, leaving 8 bases between them. Germline assignment: CDR1 MGHRA and CDR2 YSYEKL. CDR3 length equals 12 residues. CDR3 loop: CASSPNGETQYF. CDR3 DNA sequence: TGCGCCAGCAGCCCTAACGGTGAGACCCAGTACTTC.